The clone carrying this TCR beta chain was counted only a few times. Its target is not known. This record belongs to a study of CD8 T cells in ankylosing spondylitis. Findings and caveats of the study: Seven to nine highly homologous variants formed a TCR beta motif that appeared characteristic of ankylosing spondylitis blood.

The CDR3 sequence is 15 residues long. The germline CDR1 and CDR2 sequences are DFQATT and SNEGSKA (reference sequence). V dropped 6 bases and J dropped 1; count of bases not matched to a gene: 6. TCRdb ran MiXCR on the 5' RACE reads and lists one entry per CDR3 protein. The repertoire holds approximately 540,000 distinct CDR3 sequences, with approximately 11% as singletons. The rearrangement joins TRBV20-1 to TRBJ2-5; TRBD2 aligns across 12 bases. The sequencing input was blood, either unsorted or a sorted T cell fraction (not recorded which). This TCR came from a male donor with ankylosing spondylitis. The CDR3 reads CSARLAGDLQETQYF. The CDR3 bases are TGCAGTGCCCGACTAGCGGGAGATCTCCAAGAGACCCAGTACTTC.